This T cell receptor beta chain was captured in a study of cytomegalovirus exposure and HLA in healthy donors. General study results and limits: Later genetic work tied a missense DCLRE1C variant to beta-chain V and J trimming. Sequencing probably produced one cluster of sequence variants that were highly shared. The study reported that TCR beta sequences accurately predicted HLA-A and HLA-B alleles in most subjects.

Germline CDR1 reads SGHDT; CDR2 reads YYEEEE. Trimming removed 2 bases from V and 0 bases from J; junction bases left unmatched: 5. This CDR3 is built from 16 residues. In the case of this clone: Its antigen remains unknown.

It was with 60 Vbeta and 13 Jbeta primers that the PCR ran. Libraries were prepared by immunoSEQ multiplex PCR; TCRdb keeps only in-frame clonotypes and omits some of them. Of fewer than 140,000 clones in the sample, roughly 82% were seen once. Sequenced input: PBMCs. V gene TRBV5-6 combines with J gene TRBJ2-3, with TRBD1 matching over 8 bases. The source is a middle-aged man in good health and CMV-seronegative. The CDR3 protein is CASSFNQGASTDTQYF. Here the CDR3 DNA reads TGTGCCAGCAGCTTTAATCAGGGGGCGAGCACAGATACGCAGTATTTT.